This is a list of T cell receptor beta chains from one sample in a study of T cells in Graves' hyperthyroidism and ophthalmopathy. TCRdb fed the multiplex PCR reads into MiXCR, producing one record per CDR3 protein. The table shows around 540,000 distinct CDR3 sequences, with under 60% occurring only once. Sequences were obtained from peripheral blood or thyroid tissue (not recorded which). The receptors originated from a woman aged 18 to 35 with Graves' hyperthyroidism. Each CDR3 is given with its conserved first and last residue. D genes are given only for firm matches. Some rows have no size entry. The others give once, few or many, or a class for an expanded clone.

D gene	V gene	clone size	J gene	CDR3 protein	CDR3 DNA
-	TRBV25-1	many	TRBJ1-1	CASSEPQGSAEAFF	TGTGCCAGCAGTGAGCCCCAGGGTAGTGCTGAAGCTTTCTTT
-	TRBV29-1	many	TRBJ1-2	CSVPFRGNGYTF	TGCAGCGTCCCCTTTAGGGGTAACGGCTACACCTTC
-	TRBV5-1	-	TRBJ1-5	CASREGNNQPQHF	TGCGCCAGCAGGGAGGGGAACAATCAGCCCCAGCATTTT
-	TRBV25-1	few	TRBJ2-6	CASSPLTMGSGANVLTF	TGTGCCAGCTCACCCCTTACGATGGGCTCTGGGGCCAACGTCCTGACTTTC
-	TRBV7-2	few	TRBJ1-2	CASSLRQRNYGYTF	TGTGCCAGCAGCCTTCGACAGAGAAACTATGGCTACACCTTC
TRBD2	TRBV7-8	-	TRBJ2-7	CASSLDSGSRYEQYF	TGTGCCAGCAGCTTAGATAGCGGGAGCCGTTACGAGCAGTACTTC
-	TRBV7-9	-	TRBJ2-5	CASSPDREGETQYF	TGTGCCAGCAGCCCCGACAGGGAGGGCGAGACCCAGTACTTC
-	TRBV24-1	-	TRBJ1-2	CATSDPTGLGGYGYTF	TGTGCCACCAGTGATCCGACAGGCCTTGGCGGGTATGGCTACACCTTC
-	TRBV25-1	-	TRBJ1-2	CASPGAGARGYTF	TGTGCCAGCCCAGGGGCGGGAGCTAGAGGCTACACCTTC
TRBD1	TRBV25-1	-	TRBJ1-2	CASSARGTGHFGYTF	TGTGCCAGCAGTGCCCGCGGGACAGGGCATTTTGGCTACACCTTC
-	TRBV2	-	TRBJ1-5	CASRLEASQPQHF	TGTGCCAGCAGGTTGGAGGCGAGCCAGCCCCAGCATTTT
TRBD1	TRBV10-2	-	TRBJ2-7	CASSRRRDRPTYEQYF	TGCGCCAGCAGTAGGAGAAGGGACAGACCAACCTACGAGCAGTACTTC
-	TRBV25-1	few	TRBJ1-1	CASSEPSRNTEAFF	TGTGCCAGCAGTGAACCGTCTCGGAACACTGAAGCTTTCTTT
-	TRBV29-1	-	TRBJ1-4	CSVPRTTEKLFF	TGCAGCGTCCCTCGGACGACTGAAAAACTGTTTTTT
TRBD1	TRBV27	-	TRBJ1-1	CASSLWDRSTEAFF	TGTGCCAGCAGTTTATGGGACAGGAGCACTGAAGCTTTCTTT
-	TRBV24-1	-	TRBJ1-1	CATSDPTDRTFF	TGTGCCACCAGTGATCCGACGGACAGAACTTTCTTT
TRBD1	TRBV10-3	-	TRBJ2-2	CATRRQGNTGELFF	TGTGCCACCCGGAGACAGGGGAACACCGGGGAGCTGTTTTTT